This record looks at one TCR beta chain sequence and its context. This table comes from immunoSEQ multiplex PCR, and its TCRdb copy is limited to in-frame clones, with some not included. The data show about 1 million clones, roughly 80% seen once. This record belongs to a study of shared clonotypes between healthy human individuals. This CDR3 has 14 amino acids. Per the germline V gene, CDR1 is SGHAT and CDR2 is FQDESV (reference sequence). Trimming cost V 4 bases and J 6 bases; bases outside gene matches: 5. The clonotype originates from a man between 18 and 35 years old in good health. The source material was memory CD4+ T cells sorted from blood. Sample subset: CD45RA-negative fraction. The chain links TRBV11-1 to TRBJ1-5, with TRBD1 matching over 8 bases. CDR3 sequence reads: CASSSDRVGQPQHF. The CDR3 DNA is TGTGCCAGCAGCTCGGACAGGGTGGGTCAGCCCCAGCATTTT.